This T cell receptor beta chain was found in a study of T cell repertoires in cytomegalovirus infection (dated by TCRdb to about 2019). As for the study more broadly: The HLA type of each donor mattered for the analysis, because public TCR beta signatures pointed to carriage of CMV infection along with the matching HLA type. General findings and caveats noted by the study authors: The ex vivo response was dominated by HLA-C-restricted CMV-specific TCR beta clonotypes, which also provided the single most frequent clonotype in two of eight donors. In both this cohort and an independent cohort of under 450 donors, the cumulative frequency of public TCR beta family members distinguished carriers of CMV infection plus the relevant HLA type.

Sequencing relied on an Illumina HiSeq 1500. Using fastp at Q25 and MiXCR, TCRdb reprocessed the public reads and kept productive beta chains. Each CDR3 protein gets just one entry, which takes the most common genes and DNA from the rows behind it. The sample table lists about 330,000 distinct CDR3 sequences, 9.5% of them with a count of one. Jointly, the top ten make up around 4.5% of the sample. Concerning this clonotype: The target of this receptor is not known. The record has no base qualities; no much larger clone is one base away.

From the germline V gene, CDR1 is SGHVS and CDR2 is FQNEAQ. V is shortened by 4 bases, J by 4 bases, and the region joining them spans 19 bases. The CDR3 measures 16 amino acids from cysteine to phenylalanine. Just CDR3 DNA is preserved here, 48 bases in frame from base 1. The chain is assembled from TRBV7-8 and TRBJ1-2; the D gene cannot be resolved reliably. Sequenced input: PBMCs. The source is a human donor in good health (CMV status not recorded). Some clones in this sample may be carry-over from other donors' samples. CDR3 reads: CASSSDLRQSFYGYTF. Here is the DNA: TGTGCCAGCAGCTCAGACCTTAGGCAGAGTTTCTATGGCTACACCTTC.